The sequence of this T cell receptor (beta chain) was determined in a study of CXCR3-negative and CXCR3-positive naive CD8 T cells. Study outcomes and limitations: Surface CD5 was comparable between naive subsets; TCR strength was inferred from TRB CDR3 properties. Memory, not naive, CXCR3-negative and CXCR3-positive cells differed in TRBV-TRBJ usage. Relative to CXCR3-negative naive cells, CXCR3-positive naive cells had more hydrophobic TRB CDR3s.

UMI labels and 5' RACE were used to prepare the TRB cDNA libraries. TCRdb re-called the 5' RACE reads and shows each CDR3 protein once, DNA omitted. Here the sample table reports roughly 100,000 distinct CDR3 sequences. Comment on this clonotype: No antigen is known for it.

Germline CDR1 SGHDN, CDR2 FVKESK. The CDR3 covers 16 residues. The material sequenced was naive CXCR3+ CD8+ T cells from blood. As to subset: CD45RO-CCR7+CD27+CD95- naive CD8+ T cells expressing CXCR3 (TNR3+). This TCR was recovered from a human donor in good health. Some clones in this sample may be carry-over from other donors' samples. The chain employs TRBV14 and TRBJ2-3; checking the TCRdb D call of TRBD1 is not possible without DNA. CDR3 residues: CASSQDYIRVEDTQYF.